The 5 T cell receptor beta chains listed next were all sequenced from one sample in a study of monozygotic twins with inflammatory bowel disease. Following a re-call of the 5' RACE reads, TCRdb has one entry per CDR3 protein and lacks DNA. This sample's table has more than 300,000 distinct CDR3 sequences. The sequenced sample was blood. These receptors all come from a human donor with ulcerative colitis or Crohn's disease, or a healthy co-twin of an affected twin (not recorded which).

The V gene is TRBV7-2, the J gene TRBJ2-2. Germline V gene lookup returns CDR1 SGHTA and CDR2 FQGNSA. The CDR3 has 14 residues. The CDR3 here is CASSLMVLTGELFF.

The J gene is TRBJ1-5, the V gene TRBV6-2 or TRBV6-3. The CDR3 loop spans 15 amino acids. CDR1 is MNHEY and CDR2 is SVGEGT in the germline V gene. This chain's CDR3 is CASSPLMQGNQPQHF.

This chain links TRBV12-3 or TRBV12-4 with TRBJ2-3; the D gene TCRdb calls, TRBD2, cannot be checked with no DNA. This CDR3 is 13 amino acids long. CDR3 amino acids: CASRTRQRDTQYF.

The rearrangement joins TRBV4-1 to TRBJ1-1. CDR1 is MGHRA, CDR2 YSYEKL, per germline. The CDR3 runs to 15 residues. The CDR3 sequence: CASSQDSSADTEAFF.

The CDR3 reads CASSVNRGHEQFF. V is TRBV7-6 and J is TRBJ2-1; the D call from TCRdb, TRBD1, cannot be confirmed without DNA. The CDR3 sequence is 13 residues long. Germline CDR1 SGHVS, CDR2 FNYEAQ.